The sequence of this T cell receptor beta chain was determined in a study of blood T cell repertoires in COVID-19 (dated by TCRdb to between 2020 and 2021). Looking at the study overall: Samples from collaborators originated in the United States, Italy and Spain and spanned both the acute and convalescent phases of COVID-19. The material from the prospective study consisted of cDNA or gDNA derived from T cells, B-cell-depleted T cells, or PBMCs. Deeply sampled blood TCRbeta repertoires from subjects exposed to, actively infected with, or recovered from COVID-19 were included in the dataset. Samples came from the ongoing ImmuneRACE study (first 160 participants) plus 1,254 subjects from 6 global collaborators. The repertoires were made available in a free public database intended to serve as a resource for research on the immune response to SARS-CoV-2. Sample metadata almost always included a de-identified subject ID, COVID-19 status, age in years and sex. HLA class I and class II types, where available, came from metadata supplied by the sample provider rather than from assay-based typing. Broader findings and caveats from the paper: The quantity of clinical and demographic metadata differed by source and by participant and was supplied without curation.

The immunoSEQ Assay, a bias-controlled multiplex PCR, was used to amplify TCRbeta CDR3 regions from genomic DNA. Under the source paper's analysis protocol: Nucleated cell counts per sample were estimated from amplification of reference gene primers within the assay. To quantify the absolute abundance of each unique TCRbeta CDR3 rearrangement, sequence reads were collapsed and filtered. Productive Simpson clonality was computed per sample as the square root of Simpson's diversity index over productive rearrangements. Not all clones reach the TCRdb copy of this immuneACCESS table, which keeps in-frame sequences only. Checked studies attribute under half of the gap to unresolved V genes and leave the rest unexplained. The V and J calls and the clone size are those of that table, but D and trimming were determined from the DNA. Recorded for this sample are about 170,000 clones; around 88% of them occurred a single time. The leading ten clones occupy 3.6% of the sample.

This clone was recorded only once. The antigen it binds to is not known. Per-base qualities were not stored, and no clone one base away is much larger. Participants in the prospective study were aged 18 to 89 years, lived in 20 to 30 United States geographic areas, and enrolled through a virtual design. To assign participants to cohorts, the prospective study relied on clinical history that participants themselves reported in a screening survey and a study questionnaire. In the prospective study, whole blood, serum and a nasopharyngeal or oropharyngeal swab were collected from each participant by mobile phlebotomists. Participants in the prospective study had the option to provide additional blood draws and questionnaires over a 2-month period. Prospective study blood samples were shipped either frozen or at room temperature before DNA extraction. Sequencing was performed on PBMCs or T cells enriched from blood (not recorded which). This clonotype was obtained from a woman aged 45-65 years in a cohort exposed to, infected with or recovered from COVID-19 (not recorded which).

The nucleotide sequence reads TGTGCCAGCTCACTTGGGACAGGTCTATACAATGAGCAGTTCTTC. Translated, this gives CASSLGTGLYNEQFF. The rearrangement combines TRBV18 with TRBJ2-1, with 8 junctional bases fitting TRBD1. V is pruned by 4 bases and J by 4 bases, leaving 6 bases of the junction without a gene match. From the cysteine up to the phenylalanine, the CDR3 has a length of 15 residues. The retained sequence is limited to the CDR3, 45 bases, with the frame set at the first base. Sequences KGHSH (CDR1) and LQKENI (CDR2) are obtained from the germline V gene.